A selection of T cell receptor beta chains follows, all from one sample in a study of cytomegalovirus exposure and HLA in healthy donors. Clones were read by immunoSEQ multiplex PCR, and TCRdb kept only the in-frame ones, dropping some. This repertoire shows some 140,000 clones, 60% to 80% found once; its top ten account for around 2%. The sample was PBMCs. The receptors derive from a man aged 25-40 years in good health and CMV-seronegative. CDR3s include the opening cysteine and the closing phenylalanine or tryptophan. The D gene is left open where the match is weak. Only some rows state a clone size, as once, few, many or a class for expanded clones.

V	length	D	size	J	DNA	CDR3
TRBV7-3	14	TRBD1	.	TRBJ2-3	TGTGCCAGCAGTTCCGGGACAGGGCCAGATACGCAGTATTTT	CASSSGTGPDTQYF
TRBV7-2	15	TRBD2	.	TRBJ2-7	TGTGCCAGCAGCTCCAGACTAGCGGGAGTTAGTGAGCAGTACTTC	CASSSRLAGVSEQYF
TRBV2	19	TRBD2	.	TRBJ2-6	TGTGCCAGCAGTGAAAACCCGCTAGCGGGAGGGGCTGGGGCCAACGTCCTGACTTTC	CASSENPLAGGAGANVLTF
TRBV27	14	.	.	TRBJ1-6	TGTGCCAGCAGTCCCCGGACAGATAATTCACCCCTCCACTTT	CASSPRTDNSPLHF
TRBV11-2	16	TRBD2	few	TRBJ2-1	TGTGCCAGCAGCTTAGTGCTAGCGGGAGGGCGAGGTGAGCAGTTCTTC	CASSLVLAGGRGEQFF
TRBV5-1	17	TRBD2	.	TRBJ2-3	TGCGCCAGCAGCTTGTCAACTAGCGGTGGGGGGACAGATACGCAGTATTTT	CASSLSTSGGGTDTQYF
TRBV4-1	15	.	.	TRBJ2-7	TGCGCCAGCAGCCAAGAGAATGTAGTATCCTACGAGCAGTACTTC	CASSQENVVSYEQYF
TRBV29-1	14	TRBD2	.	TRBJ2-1	TGCAGCGTAGCCGGGACTAGCGGGAGGCTTGAGCAGTTCTTC	CSVAGTSGRLEQFF
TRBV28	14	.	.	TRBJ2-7	TGTGCCAGCAGTGCTGCAGGGAGGTCCTACGAGCAGTACTTC	CASSAAGRSYEQYF
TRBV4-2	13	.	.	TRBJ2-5	TGTGCCAGCAGCCAGCGCATCCAAGAGACCCAGTACTTC	CASSQRIQETQYF
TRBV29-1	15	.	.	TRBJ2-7	TGCAGCGTTTTAATCATGGTAGCGGCGAGCTACGAGCAGTACTTC	CSVLIMVAASYEQYF
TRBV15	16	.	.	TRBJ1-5	TGTGCCACCAGCAGGTGGGGCAGGCCGTCTAATCAGCCCCAGCATTTT	CATSRWGRPSNQPQHF
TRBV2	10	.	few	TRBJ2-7	TGTGCCAGCAGTGACCTTGAGCAGTACTTC	CASSDLEQYF
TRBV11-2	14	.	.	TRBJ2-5	TGTGCCAGCAGCTTAGGCTGGACTGGTGTTTCCCAGTACTTC	CASSLGWTGVSQYF
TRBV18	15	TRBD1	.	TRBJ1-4	TGTGCCAGCTCACCACCGGGGACAGGGGCCGAAAAACTGTTTTTT	CASSPPGTGAEKLFF
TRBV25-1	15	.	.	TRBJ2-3	TGTGCCAGCAGTGCATCCCCCGGGGGCACAGATACGCAGTATTTT	CASSASPGGTDTQYF
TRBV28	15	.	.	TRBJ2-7	TGTGCCAGCAGTTTACCAACAGACAGAGCCTACGAGCAGTACTTC	CASSLPTDRAYEQYF
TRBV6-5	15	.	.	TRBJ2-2	TGTGCCAGCAGTTACTCGTACTTGAACACCGGGGAGCTGTTTTTT	CASSYSYLNTGELFF
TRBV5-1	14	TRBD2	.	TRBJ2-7	TGCGCCAGCATGAGTCGGACTAGCTCAAGCGAGCAGTACTTC	CASMSRTSSSEQYF
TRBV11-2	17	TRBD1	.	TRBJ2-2	TGTGCCAGCAGCTTAGGTCCGGACAGGGCGAACACCGGGGAGCTGTTTTTT	CASSLGPDRANTGELFF
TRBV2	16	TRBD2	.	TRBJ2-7	TGTGCCAGCACCCCCTGGGGCGGGAGCGACACGTACGAGCAGTACTTC	CASTPWGGSDTYEQYF
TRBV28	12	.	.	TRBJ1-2	TGTGCCAGCAGAATACAGGGCTTGGGCTACACCTTC	CASRIQGLGYTF
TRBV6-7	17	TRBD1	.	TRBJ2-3	TGTGACAGCAGTCTAACCGGGACAGACACTAGCACAGATACGCAGTATTTT	CDSSLTGTDTSTDTQYF
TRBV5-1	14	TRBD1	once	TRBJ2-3	TGCGCCAGCAGCTGGGGGACAGAAACAGATACGCAGTATTTT	CASSWGTETDTQYF